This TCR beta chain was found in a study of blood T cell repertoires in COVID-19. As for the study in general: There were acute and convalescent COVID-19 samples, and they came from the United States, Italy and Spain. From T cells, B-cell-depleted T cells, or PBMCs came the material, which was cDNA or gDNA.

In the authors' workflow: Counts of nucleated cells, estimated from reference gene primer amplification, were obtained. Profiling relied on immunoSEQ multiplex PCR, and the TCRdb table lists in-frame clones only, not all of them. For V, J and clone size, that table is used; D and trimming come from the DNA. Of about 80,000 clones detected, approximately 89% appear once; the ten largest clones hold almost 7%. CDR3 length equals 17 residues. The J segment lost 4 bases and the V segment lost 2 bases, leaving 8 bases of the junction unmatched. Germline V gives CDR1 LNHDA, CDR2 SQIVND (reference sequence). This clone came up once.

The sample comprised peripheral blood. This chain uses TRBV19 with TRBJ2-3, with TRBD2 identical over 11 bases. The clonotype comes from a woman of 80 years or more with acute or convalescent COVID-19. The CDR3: CASSISASGGSSDTQYF. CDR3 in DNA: TGTGCCAGTAGTATATCGGCTAGCGGGGGGTCATCAGATACGCAGTATTTT.